The sequence of this T cell receptor beta chain was determined in a study of T-cell memory formation after mild COVID-19. Turning to the study itself: TCR clusters were mostly confined to one donor each.

As regards this clonotype: Antigen unknown.

TCR alpha and TCR beta cDNA libraries carrying sample barcodes and UMIs were produced by 5'RACE using constant-segment primers. TCRdb itself ran the 5' RACE reads through MiXCR, one entry per CDR3 protein. The data hold just under 350,000 distinct CDR3 sequences, with 10% to 15% observed a single time. The V gene lost 3 bases and the J gene lost 4 bases, with 11 bases spanning the gap. The CDR3 is made up of 14 amino acids. Overall study results and limits: There was no confirmation that second-wave clones peaking on day 37 were SARS-CoV-2 specific.

Sequencing used PBMCs or a T cell subset sorted from them (not recorded which). The receptor's source is a man younger than 35 who had mild COVID-19 (a few samples of this study predate the infection). Cell type and time point are not known. The chain couples TRBV12-3 or TRBV12-4 to TRBJ2-3; possibly TRBD2 for D (6 bases). CDR3 DNA: TGTGCCAGCAGTTTGCGGACTATGCCAGATACGCAGTATTTT. Protein product: CASSLRTMPDTQYF.